The next 14 T cell receptor beta chains were all read from a single sample in a study of post-analysis software for immune sequencing data. Study results and limitations: TRBV5-6, TRBV5-1 and TRBV20-1 were among 4 or 5 TRBV segments more frequent in patients than controls.

Antigen specificity for these receptors is unknown. Carried by the TCR beta cDNA libraries were unique molecular identifiers. TCRdb re-called the PCR reads with MiXCR, one entry per CDR3 protein. The profile covers 650,000 to 900,000 distinct CDR3 sequences, with about half appearing a single time and roughly 4.5% taken by the ten largest. Input material: blood. These TCRs come from a girl under 18 with multiple sclerosis.

This clonotype showed up just a few times. The rearrangement uses TRBV20-1 and TRBJ2-1; 11 bases map to TRBD2. V lost 6 bases to trimming and J lost 8 bases; unmatched junction nucleotides: 12. The CDR3 is made up of 15 amino acids. In germline, CDR1 is DFQATT, CDR2 SNEGSKA (reference sequence). The CDR3 here is CSANPNGLAGYEQFF. DNA for the CDR3: TGCAGTGCAAATCCTAATGGACTAGCGGGTTATGAGCAGTTCTTC.

The sample holds a few counts of this clonotype. The chain has TRBV11-3 and TRBJ2-1; maybe TRBD2 (6 bases). The V gene lost 0 bases and the J gene lost 7 bases, with 16 bases spanning the gap. Germline V gives CDR1 SGHNT, CDR2 YENEEA. The CDR3 loop spans 16 amino acids. The CDR3 DNA is TGTGCCAGCAGCTTAGATCCGTCCCTAGCGAGGAATGAGCAGTTCTTC. Amino acids: CASSLDPSLARNEQFF.

V and J are TRBV7-9 and TRBJ1-2; D is possibly TRBD1 (6 bases). The CDR3 has 14 amino acids. Germline V gene lookup returns CDR1 SEHNR and CDR2 FQNEAQ (reference sequence). V was pared by 4 bases and J by 8 bases, with 17 bases between. DNA for the CDR3: TGTGCCAGCAGCTCCGCGGACAGCCCACTAGGCTACACCTTC. Residues: CASSSADSPLGYTF.

In its sample, this clonotype was seen a few times. V and J are TRBV29-1 and TRBJ2-5; 8 bases map to TRBD2. The CDR3 has 15 amino acids. After removal of 4 bases from V and 2 bases from J, the junction contained 9 bases not matched to a gene. Germline CDR1 is SQVTM and CDR2 is ANQGSEA. Here the CDR3 reads CSVVLSGRAQETQYF. As DNA, the CDR3 is TGCAGCGTTGTTCTCAGCGGGAGAGCTCAAGAGACCCAGTACTTC.

The V call is TRBV7-9, the J call TRBJ2-1, with 7 bases identical to TRBD2. The CDR3 runs 17 residues. Trimming at V came to 4 bases and at J to 0 bases, leaving 9 bases not matched to a gene. Germline assignment: CDR1 SEHNR and CDR2 FQNEAQ (reference sequence). The CDR3 loop is CASSSASSGSSYNEQFF. DNA for the CDR3: TGTGCCAGCAGCTCAGCCTCTAGCGGAAGCTCCTACAATGAGCAGTTCTTC. Based on the CDR3 plus reference TRBV7-9 and TRBJ2-1, the full variable domain is DTGVSQNPRHKITKRGQNVTFRCDPISEHNRLYWYRQTLGQGPEFLTYFQNEAQLEKSRLLSDRFSAERPKGSFSTLEIQRTEQGDSAMYLCASSSASSGSSYNEQFFGPGTRLTVL.

The CDR3 loop reads CASSYGLARETQYF. The DNA of the CDR3 is TGTGCCAGCAGCTACGGACTAGCGAGGGAGACCCAGTACTTC. The genes are TRBV7-2 and TRBJ2-5; 9 positions agree with TRBD2. Trimming at V came to 4 bases and at J to 5 bases, leaving 5 bases not matched to a gene. This CDR3 is 14 amino acids long. Germline loops: CDR1 SGHTA, CDR2 FQGNSA.

The chain combines TRBV20-1 with TRBJ2-1; TRBD2 aligns across 7 bases. The CDR3 extends over 13 amino acids. Germline CDR1 reads DFQATT; CDR2 reads SNEGSKA (reference sequence). CDR3 in DNA: TGCGGACACCTAGCGGACCCTCACAATGAGCAGTTCTTC. Translation: CGHLADPHNEQFF.

This rearrangement joins TRBV6-5 to TRBJ2-1, with D tentatively TRBD2 (5 bases). The CDR3 totals 12 residues. The ends were cut back, 6 bases at V and 10 bases at J, with 13 bases in the middle. From germline, CDR1 is MNHEY and CDR2 SVGAGI. This chain's CDR3 is CASRRGPYEQFF. In nucleotides, the CDR3 is TGTGCCAGCAGACGCGGGCCCTACGAGCAGTTCTTC.

The gene calls are TRBV2 and TRBJ2-1, with 14 positions matching TRBD2. The ends lost 8 bases at V and 15 bases at J; junction bases unmatched: 12. Germline V gene lookup returns CDR1 SNHLY and CDR2 FYNNEI. The CDR3 consists of 14 residues. The CDR3 here is CASDEGLAGVNSFF. The CDR3 DNA sequence: TGTGCCAGCGACGAGGGACTAGCGGGAGTGAACTCGTTCTTC.

This chain connects TRBV7-2 to TRBJ2-3; D gene uncertain. The length of the CDR3 is 17 residues. In germline, CDR1 is SGHTA, CDR2 FQGNSA. With 5 bases removed from V and 0 bases from J, the gap between germline ends came to 18 bases. CDR3 DNA: TGTGCCAGCAGCGCACGCCCTTATACCACTAGCACAGATACGCAGTATTTT. Translating gives CASSARPYTTSTDTQYF.

This clonotype was seen a handful of times. The chain carries TRBV15 and TRBJ2-7; TRBD2 agrees at 9 bases. J gave up 0 bases and V 8 bases, and 2 bases lay outside the gene matches. The CDR3 runs to 13 residues. CDR1 and CDR2 from the germline V gene are LNHNV and YYDKDF (reference sequence). DNA for the CDR3: TGTGCCACCGAGCGGGAGGACTCCTACGAGCAGTACTTC. Protein product: CATEREDSYEQYF.

The rearrangement links TRBV28 to TRBJ2-1; D is possibly TRBD2 (6 bases). Judging by the DNA end, TRBJ2-7 fits better; the J call may be wrong. The length of the CDR3 is 13 residues. From germline, CDR1 is MDHEN and CDR2 SYDVKM. CDR3 protein: CASTRDGGGEQYF. CDR3 DNA: TGTGCCAGCACCCGGGACGGGGGTGGCGAGCAGTACTTC.

This chain connects TRBV4-2 to TRBJ2-1; 7 bases match TRBD2. Germline CDR1 is LGHNA and CDR2 is YNFKEQ. J was trimmed by 1 base and V by 1 base; bases with no gene match: 4. CDR3 length equals 16 residues. CDR3 protein: CASSQGQAGSYNEQFF. As DNA, the CDR3 is TGTGCCAGCAGCCAAGGGCAAGCGGGGTCCTACAATGAGCAGTTCTTC.

The chain is built from TRBV9 and TRBJ2-1; 16 positions match TRBD2. Trimming took 0 bases from V and 5 from J; bases not matched to a gene: 2. CDR1 is SGDLS, CDR2 YYNGEE, per germline. The CDR3 length is 17 residues. DNA for the CDR3: TGTGCCAGCAGCGTAGGGGGGACTAGCGGGAGGGACAATGAGCAGTTCTTC. This gives the protein CASSVGGTSGRDNEQFF.